What follows are 5 T cell receptor beta chains derived from one specimen sequenced in a study of blood T cell repertoires in COVID-19. The assay was immunoSEQ multiplex PCR, and TCRdb's table has in-frame clones only and misses some. The repertoire holds 150,000 to 200,000 clones, roughly 79% seen once, with approximately 12% in the top ten. The sequenced sample was peripheral blood. The receptors shown here come from a woman older than 75 with COVID-19, enrolled during active disease.

This rearrangement joins TRBV7-2 to TRBJ2-1; possibly TRBD2 for D (6 bases). The length of the CDR3 is 16 residues. V dropped 0 bases and J dropped 8 bases, with 17 bases sitting between them. CDR1 is SGHTA and CDR2 is FQGNSA in the germline V gene. The CDR3 spells CASSLAGASVRYEQFF. For the CDR3, the DNA is TGTGCCAGCAGCTTAGCTGGGGCTAGCGTCCGCTATGAGCAGTTCTTC.

The chain links TRBV3-1 (or the pseudogene TRBV3-2) to TRBJ1-1; D gene ambiguous. The CDR3 consists of 15 residues. V was shortened by 1 base and J by 1 base, with 10 bases between the two germline ends. The V gene's germline CDR1 is LGHDT and CDR2 YNNKEL (reference sequence). The DNA for the CDR3 is TGTGCCAGCAGCCAAGTGTCACAGCCGAACACTGAAGCTTTCTTT. Its protein is CASSQVSQPNTEAFF.

This chain connects TRBV6-1 to TRBJ2-7, with D possibly TRBD1 on 6 matching bases. This CDR3 contains 18 residues. V lost 2 bases to trimming and J lost 3 bases, with 23 bases between them. Germline V CDR1 and CDR2: MNHNS, SASEGT. CDR3 DNA: TGTGCCAGCAGTGAAAGACAGGACGGAGGTTTTAAGAACTACGAGCAGTACTTC. This sequence encodes CASSERQDGGFKNYEQYF.

The chain has TRBV19 and TRBJ2-7; 9 bases are a match to TRBD2. Germline-derived CDR1 and CDR2 are LNHDA and SQIVND (reference sequence). V dropped 6 bases and J dropped 3; count of bases not matched to a gene: 6. This CDR3 comprises 14 residues. In DNA form, the CDR3 reads TGTGCCAGTAGCCAGAGGCGGGGGGGCTACGAGCAGTACTTC. This translates into CASSQRRGGYEQYF.

The genes are TRBV27 and TRBJ2-7; TRBD2 agrees at 9 bases. Germline assignment: CDR1 MNHEY and CDR2 SMNVEV (reference sequence). Germline trimming cut 5 bases from V and 7 bases from J; bases unmatched to any gene: 15. This CDR3 comprises 16 residues. CDR3 sequence: CASSGLAGRGVGEQYF. The CDR3 nucleotides read TGTGCCAGCAGTGGGCTAGCGGGGAGGGGTGTCGGAGAGCAGTACTTC.